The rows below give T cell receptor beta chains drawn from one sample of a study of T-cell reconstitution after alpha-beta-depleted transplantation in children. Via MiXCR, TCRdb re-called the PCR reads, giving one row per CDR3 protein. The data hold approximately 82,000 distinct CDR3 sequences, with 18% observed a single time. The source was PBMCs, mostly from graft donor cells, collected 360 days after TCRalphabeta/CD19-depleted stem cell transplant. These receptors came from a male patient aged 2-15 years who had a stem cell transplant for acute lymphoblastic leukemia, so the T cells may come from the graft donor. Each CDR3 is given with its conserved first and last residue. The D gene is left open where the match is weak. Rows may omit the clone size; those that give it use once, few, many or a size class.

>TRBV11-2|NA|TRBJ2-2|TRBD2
CASSLFPGRTGELFF
TGTGCCAGCAGCTTATTCCCCGGGAGGACCGGGGAGCTGTTTTTT
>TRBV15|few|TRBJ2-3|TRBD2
CATSRGEGGSTDTQYF
TGTGCCACCAGCAGAGGTGAGGGAGGGAGCACAGATACGCAGTATTTT
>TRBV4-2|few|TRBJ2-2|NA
CASSQSYGIRVTGELFF
TGTGCCAGCAGCCAATCATACGGGATCCGCGTCACCGGGGAGCTGTTTTTT
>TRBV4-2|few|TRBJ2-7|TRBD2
CASSQGGGTSGAEQYF
TGTGCCAGCAGCCAAGGAGGGGGGACTAGCGGAGCCGAGCAGTACTTC
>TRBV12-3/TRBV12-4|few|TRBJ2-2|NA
CASLSAGPAGELFF
TGTGCCAGCCTTTCGGCGGGTCCGGCCGGGGAGCTGTTTTTT
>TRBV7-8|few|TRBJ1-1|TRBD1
CASSLGQFVRNTEAFF
TGTGCCAGCAGCTTGGGACAGTTTGTTAGGAACACTGAAGCTTTCTTT
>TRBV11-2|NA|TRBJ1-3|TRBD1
CASKLRGRWDTIYF
TGTGCCAGCAAGCTGAGGGGGCGCTGGGACACCATATATTTT
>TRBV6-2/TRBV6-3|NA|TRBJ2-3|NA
CASSSRWIEDTQYF
TGTGCCAGCAGTTCGAGATGGATTGAAGATACGCAGTATTTT
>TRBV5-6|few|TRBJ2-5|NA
CASSLEAQGPKETQYF
TGTGCCAGCAGCTTGGAAGCACAGGGTCCCAAAGAGACCCAGTACTTC
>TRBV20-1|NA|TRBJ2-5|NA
CSARDPAGQQETQYF
TGCAGTGCTAGAGATCCGGCAGGTCAACAAGAGACCCAGTACTTC
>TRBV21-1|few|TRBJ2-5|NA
CASSKGGGLAEETQYF
TGTGCCAGCAGCAAAGGTGGTGGACTAGCCGAAGAGACCCAGTACTTC
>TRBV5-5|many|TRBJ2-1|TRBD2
CASSTLAGGPNEQFF
TGTGCCAGCAGCACTTTAGCGGGAGGGCCCAATGAGCAGTTCTTC
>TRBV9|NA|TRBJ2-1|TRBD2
CASSVGSGSFYNEQFF
TGTGCCAGCAGCGTAGGTAGCGGGAGCTTCTACAATGAGCAGTTCTTC
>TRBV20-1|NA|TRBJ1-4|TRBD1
CSASRDRKDEKLFF
TGCAGTGCTAGCCGGGACAGGAAGGATGAAAAACTGTTTTTT
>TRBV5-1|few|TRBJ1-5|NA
CASSLGAVGDQPQHF
TGCGCCAGCAGCTTGGGGGCCGTAGGGGATCAGCCCCAGCATTTT
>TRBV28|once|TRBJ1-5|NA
CASSFTGFREPQHF
TGTGCCAGCAGTTTCACAGGGTTTCGGGAGCCCCAGCATTTT
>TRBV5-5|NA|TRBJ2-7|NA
CASSLGGGQAYEQYF
TGTGCCAGCAGCTTGGGGGGGGGACAGGCCTACGAGCAGTACTTC
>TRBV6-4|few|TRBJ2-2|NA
CASSATVNTGELFF
TGTGCCAGCAGCGCCACAGTTAACACCGGGGAGCTGTTTTTT
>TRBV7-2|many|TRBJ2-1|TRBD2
CASSLAGGYNEQFF
TGTGCCAGCAGCTTAGCGGGAGGGTACAATGAGCAGTTCTTC
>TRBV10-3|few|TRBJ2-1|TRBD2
CAIRGSGIYNEQFF
TGTGCCATCAGGGGTAGCGGGATTTACAATGAGCAGTTCTTC
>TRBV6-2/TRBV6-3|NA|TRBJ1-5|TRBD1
CASRPTGGSNQPQHF
TGTGCCAGCAGACCGACAGGGGGAAGCAATCAGCCCCAGCATTTT
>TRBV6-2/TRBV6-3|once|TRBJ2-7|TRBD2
CASRNAGRGYEQYF
TGTGCCAGCAGGAACGCCGGGAGGGGCTACGAGCAGTACTTC
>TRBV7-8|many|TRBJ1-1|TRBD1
CASSGRQGAEAFF
TGTGCCAGCAGCGGCCGACAGGGGGCCGAAGCTTTCTTT
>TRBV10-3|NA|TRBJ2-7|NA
CAISERVLYEQYF
TGTGCCATCAGTGAGAGGGTCCTCTACGAGCAGTACTTC
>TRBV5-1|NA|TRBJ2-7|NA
CASSLWGHEQYF
TGCGCCAGCAGCTTGTGGGGACACGAGCAGTACTTC
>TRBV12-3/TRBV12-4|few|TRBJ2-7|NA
CASSLVLFGNEQYF
TGTGCCAGCAGTTTAGTCCTTTTCGGCAACGAGCAGTACTTC
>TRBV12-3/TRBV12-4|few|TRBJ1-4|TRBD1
CASSRTGPTNEKLFF
TGTGCCAGCAGTCGGACAGGACCAACTAATGAAAAACTGTTTTTT
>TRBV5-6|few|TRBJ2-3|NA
CASTGVSTDTQYF
TGTGCCAGCACGGGGGTTAGCACAGATACGCAGTATTTT
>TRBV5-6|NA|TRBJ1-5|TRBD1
CASSWGQGKTMPQHF
TGTGCCAGCAGCTGGGGACAGGGAAAAACCATGCCCCAGCATTTT
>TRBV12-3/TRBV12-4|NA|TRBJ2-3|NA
CASSNGRTQYF
TGTGCCAGCAGTAATGGGAGAACGCAGTATTTT
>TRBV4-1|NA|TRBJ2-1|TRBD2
CASVKWSSGSGWNEQFF
TGCGCCAGCGTTAAATGGTCTAGCGGGAGCGGTTGGAATGAGCAGTTCTTC
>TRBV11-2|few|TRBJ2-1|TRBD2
CASILTSGSRNEQFF
TGTGCCAGCATCCTGACTAGCGGGAGCAGAAATGAGCAGTTCTTC
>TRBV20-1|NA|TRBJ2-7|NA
CSATGTQSSYEQYF
TGCAGTGCTACCGGGACTCAGAGCTCCTACGAGCAGTACTTC
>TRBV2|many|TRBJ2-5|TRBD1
CASSGDRVETQYF
TGTGCCAGCAGTGGGGACAGGGTGGAGACCCAGTACTTC
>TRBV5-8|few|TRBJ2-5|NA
CASSLGRWVCCQETQYF
TGTGCCAGCAGCTTGGGGAGGTGGGTCTGCTGCCAAGAGACCCAGTACTTC
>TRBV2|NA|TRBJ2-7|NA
CASSEAGWTYEQYF
TGTGCCAGCAGTGAGGCAGGGTGGACCTACGAGCAGTACTTC
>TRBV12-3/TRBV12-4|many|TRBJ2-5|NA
CASSLWGNSHKETQYF
TGTGCCAGCAGTTTATGGGGTAATAGCCACAAAGAGACCCAGTACTTC
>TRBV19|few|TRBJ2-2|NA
CASSTNQGTGELFF
TGTGCCAGTAGTACTAACCAGGGGACCGGGGAGCTGTTTTTT
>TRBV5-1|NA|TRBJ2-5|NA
CASSLEAAKGETQYF
TGCGCCAGCAGCTTGGAGGCAGCAAAGGGGGAGACCCAGTACTTC
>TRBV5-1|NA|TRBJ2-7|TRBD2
CASSTGLGIIHEQYF
TGCGCCAGCAGCACCGGACTAGGTATAATTCACGAGCAGTACTTC
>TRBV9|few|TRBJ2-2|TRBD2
CASSVATAGAGELFF
TGTGCCAGCAGCGTAGCTACGGCGGGAGCCGGGGAGCTGTTTTTT
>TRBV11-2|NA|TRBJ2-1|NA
CASSLDPYNEQFF
TGTGCCAGCAGCTTAGATCCGTACAATGAGCAGTTCTTC
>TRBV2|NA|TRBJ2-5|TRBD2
CARESSGSETQYF
TGTGCCAGGGAGAGTAGCGGGAGTGAGACCCAGTACTTC
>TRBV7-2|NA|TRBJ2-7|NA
CASSLEVRREYEQYF
TGTGCCAGCAGCTTAGAGGTACGGAGGGAGTACGAGCAGTACTTC
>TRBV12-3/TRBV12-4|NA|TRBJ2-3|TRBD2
CASSFGTSVGTDTQYF
TGTGCCAGCAGTTTCGGGACTAGCGTTGGGACGGATACGCAGTATTTT
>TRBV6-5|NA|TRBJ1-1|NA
CASSWHPEWVEGEAFF
TGTGCCAGCAGTTGGCATCCCGAGTGGGTTGAAGGTGAAGCTTTCTTT
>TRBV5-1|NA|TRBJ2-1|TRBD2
CASSLGLARDNEQFF
TGCGCCAGCAGCCTGGGACTAGCAAGGGACAATGAGCAGTTCTTC
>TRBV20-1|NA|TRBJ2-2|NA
CSARASGELFF
TGCAGTGCTAGAGCAAGCGGGGAGCTGTTTTTT
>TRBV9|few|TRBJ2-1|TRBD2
CASSVVSEREVDNEQFF
TGTGCCAGCAGCGTAGTGAGTGAGCGGGAGGTCGACAATGAGCAGTTCTTC
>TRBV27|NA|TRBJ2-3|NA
CASSLIALVDTQYF
TGTGCCAGCAGTTTAATAGCGCTCGTAGATACGCAGTATTTT
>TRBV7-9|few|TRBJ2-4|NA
CASSFDWTALPNIQYF
TGTGCCAGCAGCTTTGACTGGACAGCGCTCCCGAACATTCAGTACTTC
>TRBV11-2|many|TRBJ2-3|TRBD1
CASSPSNQGADTQYF
TGTGCCAGCAGCCCAAGCAACCAGGGGGCTGATACGCAGTATTTT
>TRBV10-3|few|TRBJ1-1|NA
CAISDVVRIEAFF
TGTGCCATCAGTGATGTGGTCAGGATTGAAGCTTTCTTT
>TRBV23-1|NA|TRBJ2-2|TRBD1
CTSSQSDRAWDTGELFF
TGCACCAGCAGTCAATCCGACAGGGCTTGGGACACCGGGGAGCTGTTTTTT